This T cell receptor beta chain was identified during a study of blood T cell repertoires in COVID-19. This clone appeared a few times. TCRdb's table, derived via immunoSEQ multiplex PCR, lists solely in-frame clones and lacks some. The table has 150,000 to 200,000 clones, around nine tenths seen once; the top ten hold around a tenth. V lost 3 bases and J lost 3; bases outside the gene matches: 5. Germline V gene sequence: CDR1 LGHDT, CDR2 YNNKEL (reference sequence). The CDR3 is 16 residues long. V usage is TRBV3-1 (or the pseudogene TRBV3-2) and J usage is TRBJ1-6; 7 bases align to TRBD1. Sequencing was done on a sample of peripheral blood. This clonotype was sampled from a woman aged 70-85 years with COVID-19, enrolled during active disease. CDR3 residues: CASSHSDRDYNSPLHF. The CDR3 DNA is TGTGCCAGCAGCCATTCAGACAGGGACTATAATTCACCCCTCCACTTT.